The clone carrying this T cell receptor beta chain came up many times. The antigen remains undetermined. The sample belongs to a study of spatial heterogeneity in lung cancer. Overall study context: Each time, sequencing found more beta-chain sequences than alpha-chain sequences. Study-wide results and caveats: At resection, ubiquitous expanded tumor TCRs appeared in blood more than at follow-up.

TCRdb itself ran the 5' RACE reads through MiXCR, one entry per CDR3 protein. The data hold some 41,000 distinct CDR3 sequences, with around 6.8% observed a single time. Time point reported: sample taken at primary tumor resection. The donors were 65 to 85 patients with non-small cell lung cancer that was early-stage and untreated. TCRs were sequenced from unsorted whole RNA of tumor, nontumor lung or PBMC. CDR3 length: 12 residues. The V gene's germline CDR1 is SNHLY and CDR2 FYNNEI. Trimming cost V 6 bases and J 5 bases, with 11 bases left between them. The chain employs TRBV2 and TRBJ2-7; perhaps TRBD1 as D (6 bases). This TCR was sampled from a female donor with early-stage non-small cell lung cancer. The material was PBMCs, obtained at surgery. CDR3 DNA: TGTGCCAGCAGGACACAGGGTAACGAGCAGTACTTC. It translates to CASRTQGNEQYF.